Below, one T cell receptor (beta chain) is given with its context. TCRdb's table, derived via immunoSEQ multiplex PCR, lists solely in-frame clones and lacks some. The profile shows about half a million clones, around 79% of them singletons. Germline V gene data show CDR1 as SNHLY and CDR2 as FYNNEI. The CDR3 length is 20 residues. With 8 bases clipped from V and 6 bases from J, the junction kept 25 bases outside the gene matches. The data stem from a study of shared clonotypes between healthy human individuals. The overall study: The study enrolled two women and a few men aged 18 to 49.

The V gene is TRBV2, the J gene TRBJ2-1; 10 bases align to TRBD2. The receptor was isolated from a woman in her 40s in good health. Some clones in this sample may be carry-over from other donors' samples. Sequences were obtained from PBMCs. In DNA form, the CDR3 reads TGTGCCAGCGACGAACCTTCGGGTTCTAGCGGGAGATCGTCCCCCAATGAGCAGTTCTTC. Its protein product is CASDEPSGSSGRSSPNEQFF.